Listed below are T cell receptor beta chains from one sample, sequenced in a study of Graves' ophthalmopathy and Graves' hyperthyroidism. TCRdb re-called the multiplex PCR reads with MiXCR, one entry per CDR3 protein. The profile shows about 1.2 million distinct CDR3 sequences, roughly two fifths of them singletons. Sequencing was performed on peripheral blood or thyroid tissue (not recorded which). These receptors were collected from an adult man with Graves' hyperthyroidism. Both conserved end residues are part of each CDR3. Each record gives: J gene, clone size, CDR3 length, D gene, V gene, CDR3 DNA, CDR3 protein. A D gene is named only where the DNA matches it firmly. Clone size, where shown, is once, few, many, or a class for clones that have expanded.

>TRBJ1-1|few|15|.|TRBV4-3
TGCGCCAGCAGCCAAGATAGGTCGGCCCGAACTGAAGCTTTCTTT
CASSQDRSARTEAFF
>TRBJ1-2|.|15|.|TRBV3-1
TGTGCCAGCAGCCAAGGGACGGCAGGGCTGTATGGCTACACCTTC
CASSQGTAGLYGYTF
>TRBJ2-7|once|11|TRBD2|TRBV28
TGTGCCAGAAGCGGGAGATCCGAGCAGTACTTC
CARSGRSEQYF
>TRBJ1-2|.|14|TRBD1|TRBV20-1
TGCAGTGCTAGAGGACAGGGTAACAACTATGGCTACACCTTC
CSARGQGNNYGYTF
>TRBJ1-1|many|17|TRBD1|TRBV7-8
TGTGCCAGCAGCCGACGTGCGGACAGGGGCATGAACACTGAAGCTTTCTTT
CASSRRADRGMNTEAFF
>TRBJ2-5|.|13|TRBD1|TRBV29-1
TGCAGCGTTGGGGGACAGCGGTATGAGACCCAGTACTTC
CSVGGQRYETQYF
>TRBJ1-6|few|18|.|TRBV7-9
TGTGCCAGCAGCCAACCGACAGGCTCCAGCTCCTATAATTCACCCCTCCACTTT
CASSQPTGSSSYNSPLHF
>TRBJ1-6|few|17|TRBD1|TRBV9
TGTGCCAGCAGCGGTCCGGGACAGAGCTCCTATAATTCACCCCTCCACTTT
CASSGPGQSSYNSPLHF
>TRBJ1-5|.|18|.|TRBV20-1
TGCAGTGCTAGAGGGGCTATTGGTTCGTACGGCACGGCGAAGCCCCAGCATTTT
CSARGAIGSYGTAKPQHF
>TRBJ2-7|many|14|.|TRBV7-2
TGTGCCAGCAGCTTCTCAGAGAGGGCGGGGGAGCAGTACTTC
CASSFSERAGEQYF
>TRBJ1-6|many|15|.|TRBV20-1
TGCAGTGCTAGTGTAGGCCCGCCGCCGAATCCACCCCTCCACTTT
CSASVGPPPNPPLHF
>TRBJ1-1|.|17|TRBD1|TRBV19
TGTGCCAGTAGTTTACAACAGGGGCGCGCAGGTAGAACTGAAGCTTTCTTT
CASSLQQGRAGRTEAFF
>TRBJ1-5|.|15|.|TRBV7-9
.
CASSVAPGSNQPQHF
>TRBJ1-2|.|10|.|TRBV19
TGTGCCAGGACCATCTATGGCTACACCTTC
CARTIYGYTF
>TRBJ2-2|many|18|TRBD1|TRBV25-1
TGTGCCAGCAGTGAATGGGAGACAGGGGGGGTGAACACCGGGGAGCTGTTTTTT
CASSEWETGGVNTGELFF
>TRBJ1-5|.|15|.|TRBV2
TGTGCCAGCAGACCTACACGGACTAGCAATCAGCCCCAGCATTTT
CASRPTRTSNQPQHF
>TRBJ2-7|many|12|.|TRBV7-2
TGTGCCAGCAGCCTCACGACCCGCGAGCAGTACTTC
CASSLTTREQYF
>TRBJ2-1|.|14|TRBD2|TRBV7-9
TGTGCCAGCCGACCTAGCGGGGGATCGAATGAGCAGTTCTTC
CASRPSGGSNEQFF
>TRBJ2-7|.|13|.|TRBV10-2
TGTGCCAGCTCAGCCCCGACAGCCTACGAGCAGTACTTC
CASSAPTAYEQYF
>TRBJ2-5|many|15|.|TRBV7-9
TGTGCCAGCAGAGCCCATAGGACAGATCAAGAGACCCAGTACTTC
CASRAHRTDQETQYF
>TRBJ2-5|.|14|.|TRBV10-3
TGTGCCAGCAGCATAGGACCGCTCGGGGAGACCCAGTACTTC
CASSIGPLGETQYF
>TRBJ1-2|many|14|TRBD1|TRBV6-5
TGTGCCAGCAGGACAGGGAGCTCTAACTATGGCTACACCTTC
CASRTGSSNYGYTF